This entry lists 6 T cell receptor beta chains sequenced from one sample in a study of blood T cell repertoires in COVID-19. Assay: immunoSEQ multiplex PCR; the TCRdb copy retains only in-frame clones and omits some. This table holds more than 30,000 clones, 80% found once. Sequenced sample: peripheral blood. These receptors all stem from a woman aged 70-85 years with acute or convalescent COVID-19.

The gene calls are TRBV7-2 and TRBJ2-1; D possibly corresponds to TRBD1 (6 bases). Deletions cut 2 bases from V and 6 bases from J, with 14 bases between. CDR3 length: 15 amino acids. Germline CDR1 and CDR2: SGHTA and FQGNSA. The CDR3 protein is CASSLRGGSGNEQFF. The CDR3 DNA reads TGTGCCAGCAGCTTACGTGGGGGCTCGGGCAATGAGCAGTTCTTC.

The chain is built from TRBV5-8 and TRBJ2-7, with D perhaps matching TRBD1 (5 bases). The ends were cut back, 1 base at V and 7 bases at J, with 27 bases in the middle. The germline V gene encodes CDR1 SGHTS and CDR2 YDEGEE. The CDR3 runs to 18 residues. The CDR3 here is CASSLMVLGAGRSGEQYF. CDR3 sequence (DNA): TGTGCCAGCAGCTTGATGGTTTTAGGGGCCGGAAGGAGTGGAGAGCAGTACTTC.

The CDR3 nucleotides are TGTGCCAGCAGCCGCCGAGGTCGTAATTCACCCCTCCACTTT. Translation: CASSRRGRNSPLHF. The chain couples TRBV13 to TRBJ1-6; D unresolved. Trimming left V 5 bases short and J 6 bases short, with 11 bases between. Looked up from germline, CDR1 is PRHDT and CDR2 is FYEKMQ (reference sequence). The CDR3 covers 14 residues.

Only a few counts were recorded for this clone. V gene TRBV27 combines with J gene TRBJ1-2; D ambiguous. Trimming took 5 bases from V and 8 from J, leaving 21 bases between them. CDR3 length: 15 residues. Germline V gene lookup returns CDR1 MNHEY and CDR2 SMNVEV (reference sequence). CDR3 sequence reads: CASSHEARSAGGYTF. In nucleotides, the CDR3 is TGTGCCAGCAGTCATGAAGCCCGGTCAGCCGGGGGCTACACCTTC.

CDR3 DNA sequence: TGTGCCAGTAGTATAGCCATAGCGGGAGGATACACCGGGGAGCTGTTTTTT. Its protein product is CASSIAIAGGYTGELFF. This chain links TRBV19 with TRBJ2-2, with 10 bases lining up with TRBD2. Germline V gene lookup returns CDR1 LNHDA and CDR2 SQIVND (reference sequence). Trimming took 1 base from V and 3 from J; bases not matched to a gene: 5. The CDR3 has 17 amino acids. Using reference TRBV19 and TRBJ2-2 for the parts outside the CDR3, the full variable domain is DGGITQSPKYLFRKEGQNVTLSCEQNLNHDAMYWYRQDPGQGLRLIYYSQIVNDFQKGDIAEGYSVSREKKESFPLTVTSAQKNPTAFYLCASSIAIAGGYTGELFFGEGSRLTVL.

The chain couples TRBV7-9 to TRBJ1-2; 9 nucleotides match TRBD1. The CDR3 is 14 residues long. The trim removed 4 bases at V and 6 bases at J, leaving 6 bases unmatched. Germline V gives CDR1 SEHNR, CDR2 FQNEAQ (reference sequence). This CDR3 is CASSSPRTGDGYTF. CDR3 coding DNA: TGTGCCAGCAGCTCACCACGGACAGGGGATGGCTACACCTTC.